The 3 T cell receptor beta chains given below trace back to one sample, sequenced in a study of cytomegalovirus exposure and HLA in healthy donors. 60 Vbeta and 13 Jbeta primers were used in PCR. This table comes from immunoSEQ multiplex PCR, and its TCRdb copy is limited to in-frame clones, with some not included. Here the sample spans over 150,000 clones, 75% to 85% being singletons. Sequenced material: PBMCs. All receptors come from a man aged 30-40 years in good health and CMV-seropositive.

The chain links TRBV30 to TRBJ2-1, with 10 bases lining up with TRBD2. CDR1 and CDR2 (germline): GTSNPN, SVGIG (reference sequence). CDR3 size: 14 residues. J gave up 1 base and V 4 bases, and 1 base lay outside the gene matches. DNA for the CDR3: TGTGCCTGGATTAGCGGGAGGTCCTACAATGAGCAGTTCTTC. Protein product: CAWISGRSYNEQFF.

CDR3 sequence: CATSGSGVAQPQHF. Here the CDR3 DNA reads TGTGCCACCAGCGGCTCGGGAGTCGCGCAGCCCCAGCATTTT. The chain carries TRBV15 and TRBJ1-5; the D is unclear. Germline lookup yields CDR1 LNHNV and CDR2 YYDKDF (reference sequence). CDR3 size: 14 residues. Trimming pared 5 bases from V and 7 bases from J, leaving 15 bases between.

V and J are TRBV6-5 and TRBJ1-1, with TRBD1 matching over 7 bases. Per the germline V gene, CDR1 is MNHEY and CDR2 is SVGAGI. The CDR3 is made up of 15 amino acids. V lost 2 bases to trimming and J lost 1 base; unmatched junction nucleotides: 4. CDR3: CASSYAGTENTEAFF. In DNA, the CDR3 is TGTGCCAGCAGTTACGCCGGGACAGAGAACACTGAAGCTTTCTTT.